This record covers a single T cell receptor beta chain. No antigen is known for it. Other nucleotide sequences from this sample produce the same CDR3. This specimen belongs to a study of shared clonotypes between healthy human individuals. Germline assignment: CDR1 GTSNPN and CDR2 SVGIG (reference sequence). CDR3 size: 13 residues. Trimming pared 0 bases from V and 5 bases from J, leaving 8 bases between. All the donors were Caucasian adults who lived in Nashville, Tennessee. Assay: immunoSEQ multiplex PCR; the TCRdb copy retains only in-frame clones and omits some. The sample records some 2 million clones, 95% being singletons. Whole-study findings and limits: Tissues were not sampled, only blood, and their repertoires likely differ. Clonotypes which were not shared had lower generation probabilities than clonotypes that all four donors shared. Relative to memory subsets, naive subsets generally showed larger estimated richness.

The sequence derives from a man younger than 35 in good health. J is TRBJ1-5 and V is TRBV30; D is undetermined. Sequencing was carried out using naive CD4+ T cells sorted from blood. Subset of the sample: CD45RA+ positively selected. The DNA of the CDR3 is TGTGCCTGGAGTGTAAGCGGGGATCAGCCCCAGCATTTT. Translation gives CAWSVSGDQPQHF.